This T cell receptor (beta chain) emerged from a study of cytomegalovirus exposure and HLA in healthy donors. Study-level information: Researchers found that around 80% of 350 to 500 genotyped donors fell within the Caucasian-associated ancestry cluster. The study, taken as a whole, reports: Presence/absence comparisons presumed near-even sequencing depth among donors. A later analysis reportedly found that, within productive TCRs, an Asian-associated ancestry cluster had fewer N-insertions than the mean observed across the roughly 730 donors.

Looked up from germline, CDR1 is SGHDT and CDR2 is YYEEEE. The CDR3 is made up of 15 amino acids. With 2 bases removed from V and 3 bases from J, the gap between germline ends came to 14 bases. Researchers ran the PCR with 60 Vbeta and 13 Jbeta primers. Some clones are missing from TCRdb's copy, which holds only in-frame ones; the method was immunoSEQ multiplex PCR. The sample records 190,000 or so clones, more than 75% being singletons. In the case of this clone: Its target is unknown.

This chain connects TRBV5-6 to TRBJ1-1, with D possibly being TRBD1 (6 bases). This receptor was obtained from a woman between 50 and 59 years old in good health and CMV-seropositive. Sample: PBMCs. For the CDR3, the DNA is TGTGCCAGCAGCTTACAGGGATTTACCCACACTGAAGCTTTCTTT. Translated, it gives CASSLQGFTHTEAFF.